This passage covers 9 T cell receptor beta chains from one sample sequenced in a study of T cell changes during pregnancy in multiple sclerosis. Here immunoSEQ multiplex PCR was the method, and the copy in TCRdb shows in-frame clones only, minus some. This sample carries roughly 48,000 clones, 85% to 95% of them seen once, and the ten largest clones take approximately 0.91%. Sequencing used CD4+ T cells from peripheral blood mononuclear cells, obtained in the second trimester of pregnancy. These receptors all stem from a female donor in good health, enrolled as a control in a pregnancy study.

V usage is TRBV6-1 and J usage is TRBJ2-1; TRBD2 agrees at 7 bases. This CDR3 contains 14 residues. With 7 bases clipped from V and 3 bases from J, the junction kept 6 bases outside the gene matches. CDR1 MNHNS and CDR2 SASEGT come from the germline V gene. CDR3 in amino acids: CASKASGDYNEQFF. The CDR3 DNA is TGTGCCAGCAAGGCTAGCGGTGACTACAATGAGCAGTTCTTC.

This clone came up a few times. The sample contains more than one DNA sequence encoding this CDR3. The V gene is TRBV5-1, the J gene TRBJ2-1; 9 bases are shared with TRBD2. The germline CDR1 and CDR2 sequences are SGHRS and YFSETQ. With V trimmed by 5 bases and J by 7 bases, 16 bases remained unmatched. The CDR3 is 17 amino acids. CDR3: CASSQSLAGEVRNEQFF. The CDR3 DNA reads TGCGCCAGCAGTCAGTCCTTAGCGGGAGAAGTAAGAAATGAGCAGTTCTTC.

CDR3: CASGLVGGNTIYF. In nucleotides, the CDR3 is TGTGCTAGTGGTTTGGTTGGCGGAAACACCATATATTTT. The chain employs TRBV12-5 and TRBJ1-3; D call uncertain. Germline V gene data show CDR1 as LGHNT and CDR2 as FRNRAP. V dropped 0 bases and J dropped 4 bases, with 4 bases sitting between them. The CDR3 spans 13 residues. The whole variable domain, filled in from reference TRBV12-5 and TRBJ1-3, reads DARVTQTPRHKVTEMGQEVTMRCQPILGHNTVFWYRQTMMQGLELLAYFRNRAPLDDSGMPKDRFSAEMPDATLATLKIQPSEPRDSAVYFCASGLVGGNTIYFGEGSWLTVV.

Written as DNA, the CDR3 is TGTGCCAGCAAGGCTAGCGGGAGGGCCAGAGGGGAGGAGCAGTTCTTC. Protein: CASKASGRARGEEQFF. This rearrangement joins TRBV2 to TRBJ2-1, with 12 nucleotides matching TRBD2. After removal of 7 bases from V and 10 bases from J, the junction contained 14 bases not matched to a gene. CDR1 is SNHLY and CDR2 is FYNNEI in the germline V gene. There are 16 residues in the CDR3.

This sequence joins TRBV9 and TRBJ2-1; TRBD1 aligns across 8 bases. V lost 4 bases and J lost 0; bases outside the gene matches: 6. Germline CDR1 reads SGDLS; CDR2 reads YYNGEE. The CDR3 totals 16 residues. CDR3 loop: CASSSRQGSSYNEQFF. The CDR3 DNA reads as TGTGCCAGCAGCTCCAGACAGGGGAGCTCCTACAATGAGCAGTTCTTC. Supplemented by reference TRBV9 and TRBJ2-1, the full variable domain reads DSGVTQTPKHLITATGQRVTLRCSPRSGDLSVYWYQQSLDQGLQFLIQYYNGEERAKGNILERFSAQQFPDLHSELNLSSLELGDSALYFCASSSRQGSSYNEQFFGPGTRLTVL.

The V gene is TRBV5-5, the J gene TRBJ2-2; D gene uncertain. Germline CDR1 SGHKS, CDR2 YYEKEE (reference sequence). There are 12 residues in the CDR3. Deletions cut 4 bases from V and 2 bases from J, with 3 bases between. For the CDR3, the DNA is TGTGCCAGCAGCCTTAACACCGGGGAGCTGTTTTTT. Translated: CASSLNTGELFF.

The chain recombines TRBV10-2 with TRBJ2-7, with TRBD2 matching 13 bases. The CDR3 covers 17 residues. Germline V CDR1 and CDR2: WSHSY, SAAADI. V trimming: 8 bases; J trimming: 1 base; junction bases outside the gene matches: 11. CDR3 in amino acids: CASGGLAGVTASYEQYF. CDR3 DNA sequence: TGCGCCAGCGGAGGACTAGCGGGAGTTACCGCGTCCTACGAGCAGTACTTC.

This clone has only one observation. The chain recombines TRBV19 with TRBJ1-1; 7 nucleotides line up with TRBD1. The CDR3 loop spans 14 amino acids. Trimming at V came to 6 bases and at J to 3 bases, leaving 7 bases not matched to a gene. Germline CDR1 and CDR2: LNHDA and SQIVND (reference sequence). CDR3 in amino acids: CASRGIGTDTEAFF. CDR3 bases: TGTGCCAGTAGGGGAATAGGGACAGACACTGAAGCTTTCTTT.

The J gene is TRBJ2-1, the V gene TRBV4-3, with D perhaps TRBD2 (6 bases). Germline CDR1 is LGHNA and CDR2 is YSLEER. V was trimmed by 1 base and J by 6 bases, leaving 13 bases between them. The length of the CDR3 is 15 residues. This CDR3 reads CASSQGDGSFNEQFF. The CDR3 DNA sequence: TGCGCCAGCAGCCAAGGAGACGGGAGCTTCAATGAGCAGTTCTTC.